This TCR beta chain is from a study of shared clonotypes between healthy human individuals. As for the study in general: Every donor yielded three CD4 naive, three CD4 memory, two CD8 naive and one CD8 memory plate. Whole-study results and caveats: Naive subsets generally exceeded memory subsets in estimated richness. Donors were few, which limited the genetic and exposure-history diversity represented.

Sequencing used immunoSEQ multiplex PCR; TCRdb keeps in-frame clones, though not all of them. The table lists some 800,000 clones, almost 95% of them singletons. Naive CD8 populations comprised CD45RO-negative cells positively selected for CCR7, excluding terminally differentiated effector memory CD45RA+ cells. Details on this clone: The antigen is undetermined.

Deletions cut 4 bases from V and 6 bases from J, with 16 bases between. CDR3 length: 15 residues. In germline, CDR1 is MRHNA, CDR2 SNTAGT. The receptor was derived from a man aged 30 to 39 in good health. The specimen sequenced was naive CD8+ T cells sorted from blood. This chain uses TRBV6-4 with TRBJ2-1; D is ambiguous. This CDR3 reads CASSGWQVSINEQFF. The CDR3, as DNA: TGTGCCAGCAGTGGTTGGCAGGTTAGTATCAATGAGCAGTTCTTC.